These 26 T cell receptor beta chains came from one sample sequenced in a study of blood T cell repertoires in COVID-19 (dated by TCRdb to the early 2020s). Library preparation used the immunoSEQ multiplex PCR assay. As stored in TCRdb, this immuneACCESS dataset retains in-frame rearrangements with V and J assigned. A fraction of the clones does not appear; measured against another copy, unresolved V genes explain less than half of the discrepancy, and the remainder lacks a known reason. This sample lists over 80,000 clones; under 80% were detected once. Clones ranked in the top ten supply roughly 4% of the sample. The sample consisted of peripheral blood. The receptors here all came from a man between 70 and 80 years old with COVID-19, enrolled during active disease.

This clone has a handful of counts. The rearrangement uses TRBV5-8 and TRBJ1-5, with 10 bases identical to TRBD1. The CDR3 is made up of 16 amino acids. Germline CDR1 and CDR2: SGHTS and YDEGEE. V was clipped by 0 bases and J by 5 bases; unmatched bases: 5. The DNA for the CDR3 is TGTGCCAGCAGCTTGGGTAGGACAGGGGGGGATCAGCCCCAGCATTTT. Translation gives CASSLGRTGGDQPQHF.

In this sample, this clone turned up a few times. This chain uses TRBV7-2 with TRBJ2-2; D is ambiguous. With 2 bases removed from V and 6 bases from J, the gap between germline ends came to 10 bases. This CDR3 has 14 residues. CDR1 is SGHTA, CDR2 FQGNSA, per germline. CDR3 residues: CASSLMSGPGELFF. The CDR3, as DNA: TGTGCCAGCAGCTTAATGTCTGGGCCCGGGGAGCTGTTTTTT.

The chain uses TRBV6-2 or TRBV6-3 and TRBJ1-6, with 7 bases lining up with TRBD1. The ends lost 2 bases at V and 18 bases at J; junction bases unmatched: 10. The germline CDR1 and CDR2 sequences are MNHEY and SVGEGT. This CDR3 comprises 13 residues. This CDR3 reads CASSYPAGGRPHF. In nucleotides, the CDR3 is TGTGCCAGCAGTTACCCCGCAGGGGGTCGGCCCCACTTT.

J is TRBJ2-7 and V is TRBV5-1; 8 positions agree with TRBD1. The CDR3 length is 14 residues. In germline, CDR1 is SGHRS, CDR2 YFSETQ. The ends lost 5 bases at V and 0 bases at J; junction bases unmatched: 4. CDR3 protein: CASRWTGFSYEQYF. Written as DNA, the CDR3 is TGCGCCAGCAGATGGACAGGGTTCTCCTACGAGCAGTACTTC.

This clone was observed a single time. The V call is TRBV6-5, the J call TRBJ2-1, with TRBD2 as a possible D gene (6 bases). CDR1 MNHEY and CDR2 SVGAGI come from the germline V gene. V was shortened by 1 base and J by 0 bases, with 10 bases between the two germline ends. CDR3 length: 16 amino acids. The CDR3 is CASSYFVGSSYNEQFF. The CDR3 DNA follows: TGTGCCAGCAGTTACTTCGTCGGGAGCTCCTACAATGAGCAGTTCTTC.

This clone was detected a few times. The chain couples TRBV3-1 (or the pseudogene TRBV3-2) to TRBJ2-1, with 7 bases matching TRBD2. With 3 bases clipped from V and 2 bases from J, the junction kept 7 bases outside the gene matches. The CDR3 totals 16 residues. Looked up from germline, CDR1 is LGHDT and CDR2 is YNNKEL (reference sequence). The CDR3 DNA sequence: TGTGCCAGCAGCCACCCCTGGGGGGGAGCCTACAATGAGCAGTTCTTC. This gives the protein CASSHPWGGAYNEQFF.

CDR3 bases: TGTGCCCCAAAGGGACTAGCGGAACCCAATGAGCAGTTCTTC. Protein product: CAPKGLAEPNEQFF. The V and J genes are TRBV10-3 and TRBJ2-1; 11 bases align to TRBD2. CDR1 is ENHRY and CDR2 is SYGVKD in the germline V gene. The CDR3 consists of 14 residues. J gave up 6 bases and V 11 bases, and 9 bases lay outside the gene matches.

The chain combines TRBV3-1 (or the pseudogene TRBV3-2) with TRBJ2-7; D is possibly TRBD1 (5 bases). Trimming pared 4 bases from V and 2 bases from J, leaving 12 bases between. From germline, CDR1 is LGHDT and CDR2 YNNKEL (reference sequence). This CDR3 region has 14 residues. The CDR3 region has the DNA TGTGCCAGCAGCCTAGCAGGGCTCCCCTACGAGCAGTACTTC. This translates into CASSLAGLPYEQYF.

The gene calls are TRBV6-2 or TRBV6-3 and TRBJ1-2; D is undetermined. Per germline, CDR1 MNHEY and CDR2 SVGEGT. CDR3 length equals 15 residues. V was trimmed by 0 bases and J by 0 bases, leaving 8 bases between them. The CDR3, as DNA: TGTGCCAGCAGTTACTCCCCGGGAGCTAACTATGGCTACACCTTC. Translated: CASSYSPGANYGYTF.

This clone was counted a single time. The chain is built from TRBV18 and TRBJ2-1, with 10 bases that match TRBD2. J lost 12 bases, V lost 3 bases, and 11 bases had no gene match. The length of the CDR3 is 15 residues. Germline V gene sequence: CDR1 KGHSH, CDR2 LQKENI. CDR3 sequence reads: CASSPGLAEARSQFF. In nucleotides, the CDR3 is TGTGCCAGCTCACCCGGACTAGCGGAGGCCAGATCGCAGTTCTTC.

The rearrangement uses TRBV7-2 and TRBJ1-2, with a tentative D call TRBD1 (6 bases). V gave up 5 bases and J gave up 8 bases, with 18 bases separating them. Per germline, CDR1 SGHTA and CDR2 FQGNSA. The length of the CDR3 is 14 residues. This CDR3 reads CASSETTGAGGYTF. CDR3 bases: TGTGCCAGCAGCGAGACGACAGGAGCGGGGGGCTACACCTTC.

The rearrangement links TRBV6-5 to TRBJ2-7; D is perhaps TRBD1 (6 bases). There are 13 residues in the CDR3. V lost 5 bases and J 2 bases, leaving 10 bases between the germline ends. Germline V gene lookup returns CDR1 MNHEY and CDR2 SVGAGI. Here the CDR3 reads CASSQQGAYEQYF. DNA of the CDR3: TGTGCCAGCAGTCAACAGGGAGCCTACGAGCAGTACTTC.

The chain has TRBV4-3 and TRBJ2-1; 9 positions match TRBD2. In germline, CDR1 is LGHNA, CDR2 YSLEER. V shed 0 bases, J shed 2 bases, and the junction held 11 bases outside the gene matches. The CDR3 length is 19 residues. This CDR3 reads CASSQDLSGSGGPYNEQFF. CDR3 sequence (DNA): TGCGCCAGCAGCCAAGATCTTAGCGGGAGCGGAGGGCCCTACAATGAGCAGTTCTTC.

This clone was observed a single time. Here the CDR3 reads CASSFTGHGYTF. In DNA form, the CDR3 reads TGTGCCAGCAGTTTTACAGGGCACGGCTACACCTTC. This sequence joins TRBV27 and TRBJ1-2; the D gene is possibly TRBD1 (6 bases). Trimming left V 3 bases short and J 8 bases short, with 10 bases between. Per germline, CDR1 MNHEY and CDR2 SMNVEV (reference sequence). The CDR3 has 12 residues.

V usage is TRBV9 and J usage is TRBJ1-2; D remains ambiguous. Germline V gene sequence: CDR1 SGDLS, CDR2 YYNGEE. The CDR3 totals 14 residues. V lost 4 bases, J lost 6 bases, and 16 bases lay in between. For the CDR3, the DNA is TGTGCCAGCAGCCCCCGTTCGGCGGTCGATGGCTACACCTTC. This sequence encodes CASSPRSAVDGYTF.

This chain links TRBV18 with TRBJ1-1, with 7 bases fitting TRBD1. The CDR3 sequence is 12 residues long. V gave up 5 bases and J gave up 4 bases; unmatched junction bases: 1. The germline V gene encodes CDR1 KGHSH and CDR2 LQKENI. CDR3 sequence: CASSSGGTEAFF. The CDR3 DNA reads TGTGCCAGCTCATCAGGGGGCACTGAAGCTTTCTTT. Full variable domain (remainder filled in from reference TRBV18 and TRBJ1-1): NAGVMQNPRHLVRRRGQEARLRCSPMKGHSHVYWYRQLPEEGLKFMVYLQKENIIDESGMPKERFSAEFPKEGPSILRIQQVVRGDSAAYFCASSSGGTEAFFGQGTRLTVV.

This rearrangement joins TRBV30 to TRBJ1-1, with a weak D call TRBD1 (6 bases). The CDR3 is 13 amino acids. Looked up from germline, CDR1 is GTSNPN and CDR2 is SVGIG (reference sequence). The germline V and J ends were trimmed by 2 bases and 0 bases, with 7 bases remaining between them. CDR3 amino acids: CAWSRGLNTEAFF. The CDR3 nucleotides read TGTGCCTGGAGTAGGGGGTTGAACACTGAAGCTTTCTTT.

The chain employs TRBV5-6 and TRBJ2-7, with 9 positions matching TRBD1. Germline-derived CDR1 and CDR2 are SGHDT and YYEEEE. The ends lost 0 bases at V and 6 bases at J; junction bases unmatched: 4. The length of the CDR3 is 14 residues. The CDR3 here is CASSLAGQGAEQYF. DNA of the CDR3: TGTGCCAGCAGCTTGGCGGGACAGGGAGCCGAGCAGTACTTC.

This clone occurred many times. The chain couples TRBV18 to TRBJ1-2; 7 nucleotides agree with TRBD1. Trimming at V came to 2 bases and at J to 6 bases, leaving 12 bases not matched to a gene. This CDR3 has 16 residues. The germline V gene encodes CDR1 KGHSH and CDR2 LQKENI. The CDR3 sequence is CASSPKQGDSTDGYTF. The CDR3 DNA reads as TGTGCCAGCTCACCAAAGCAAGGGGACAGCACCGATGGCTACACCTTC.

The DNA for the CDR3 is TGTGCCAGCAGCTTGGGGCCTGGGGCCAACGTCCTGACTTTC. Its translation is CASSLGPGANVLTF. The chain combines TRBV7-2 with TRBJ2-6; a possible D gene is TRBD1 (5 bases). CDR3 size: 14 residues. CDR1 is SGHTA, CDR2 FQGNSA, per germline. Trimming stripped 3 bases from V and 2 bases from J, with 5 bases between.

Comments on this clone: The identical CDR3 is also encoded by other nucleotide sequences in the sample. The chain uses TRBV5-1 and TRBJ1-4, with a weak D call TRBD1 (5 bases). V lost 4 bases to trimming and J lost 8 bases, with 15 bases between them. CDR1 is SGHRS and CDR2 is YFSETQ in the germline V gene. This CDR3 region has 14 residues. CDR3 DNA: TGCGCCAGCAGCCTGGGGCAGGGAGGGGAAAAACTGTTTTTT. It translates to CASSLGQGGEKLFF.

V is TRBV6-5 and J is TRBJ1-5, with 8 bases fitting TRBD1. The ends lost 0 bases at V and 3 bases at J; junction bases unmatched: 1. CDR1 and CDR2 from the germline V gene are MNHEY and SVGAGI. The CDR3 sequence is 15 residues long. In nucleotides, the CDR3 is TGTGCCAGCAGTTACTCGGGACAGGCCAATCAGCCCCAGCATTTT. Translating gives CASSYSGQANQPQHF.

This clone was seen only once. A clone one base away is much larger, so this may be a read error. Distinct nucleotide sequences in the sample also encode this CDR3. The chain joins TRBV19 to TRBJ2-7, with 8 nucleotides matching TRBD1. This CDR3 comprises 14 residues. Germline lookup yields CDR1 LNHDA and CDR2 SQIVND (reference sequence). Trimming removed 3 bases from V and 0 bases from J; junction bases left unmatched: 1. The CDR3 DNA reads TGTGCCAGTAGTATCGGACAGGGCTCCTACGAGCAGTACTTC. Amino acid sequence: CASSIGQGSYEQYF.

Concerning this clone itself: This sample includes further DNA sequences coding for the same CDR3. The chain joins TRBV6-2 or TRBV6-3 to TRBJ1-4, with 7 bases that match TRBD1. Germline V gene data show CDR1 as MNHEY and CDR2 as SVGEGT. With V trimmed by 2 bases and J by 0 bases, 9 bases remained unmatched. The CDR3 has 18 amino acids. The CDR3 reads CASSYDRARIATNEKLFF. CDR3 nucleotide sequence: TGTGCCAGCAGTTACGACAGGGCGAGGATCGCAACTAATGAAAAACTGTTTTTT.

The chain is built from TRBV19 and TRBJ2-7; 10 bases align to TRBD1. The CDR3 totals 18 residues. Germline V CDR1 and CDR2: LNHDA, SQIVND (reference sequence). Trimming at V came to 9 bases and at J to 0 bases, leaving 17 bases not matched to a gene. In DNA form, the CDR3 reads TGTGCCAGCGCCCGGGGACAGGGGACACCGAAGAGCTCCTACGAGCAGTACTTC. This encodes CASARGQGTPKSSYEQYF.

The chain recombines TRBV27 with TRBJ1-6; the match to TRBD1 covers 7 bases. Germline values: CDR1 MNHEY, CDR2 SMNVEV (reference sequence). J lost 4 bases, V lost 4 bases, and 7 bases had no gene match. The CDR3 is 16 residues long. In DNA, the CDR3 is TGTGCCAGCAGTTCACGACAGGGAGGATATAATTCACCCCTCCACTTT. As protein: CASSSRQGGYNSPLHF.